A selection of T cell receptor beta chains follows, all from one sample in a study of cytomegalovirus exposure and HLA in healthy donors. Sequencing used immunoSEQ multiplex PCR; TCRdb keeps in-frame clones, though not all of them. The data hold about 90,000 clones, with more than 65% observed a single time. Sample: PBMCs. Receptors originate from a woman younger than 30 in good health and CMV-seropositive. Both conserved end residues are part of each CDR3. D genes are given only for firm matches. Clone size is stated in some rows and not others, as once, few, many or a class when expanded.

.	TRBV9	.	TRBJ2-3	TGTGCCAGCAGCGAGCCCTCCTCGGTGGGAGAGCGCACAGATACGCAGTATTTT	CASSEPSSVGERTDTQYF
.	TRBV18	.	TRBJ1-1	TGTGCCAGCTCTCAACAATCAGGGGATAATGAAGCTTTCTTT	CASSQQSGDNEAFF
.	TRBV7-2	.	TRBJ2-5	TGTGCCAGCAGCTTTAGCGGCCAAGAGACCCAGTACTTC	CASSFSGQETQYF
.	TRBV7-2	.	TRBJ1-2	TGTGCCAGCAGCCTACCCCAGGTTAACTATGGCTACACCTTC	CASSLPQVNYGYTF
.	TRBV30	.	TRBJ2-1	TGTGCCTGGAGTGCGGGGGAGCGGGCCGACAATGAGCAGTTCTTC	CAWSAGERADNEQFF
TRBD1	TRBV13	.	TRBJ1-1	TGTGCCAGCAGCTGCCCCCGGGGGGGACAGTTTAGTGACACTGAAGCTTTCTTT	CASSCPRGGQFSDTEAFF
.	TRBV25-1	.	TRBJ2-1	TGTGCCAGTCAGCCCCAGGGCTCCTACAATGAGCAGTTCTTC	CASQPQGSYNEQFF
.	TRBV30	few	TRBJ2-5	TGTGCCTGGAACGACCAAGCGCTAAGGTTTAGAGAGACCCAGTACTTC	CAWNDQALRFRETQYF
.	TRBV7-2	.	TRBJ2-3	TGTGCCAGCAGCACCCTAGCCGGGCGGCCAGATACGCAGTATTTT	CASSTLAGRPDTQYF
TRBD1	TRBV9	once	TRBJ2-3	TGTGCCAGCAGCGTGGGGGGACAGGGACTCACAGATACGCAGTATTTT	CASSVGGQGLTDTQYF
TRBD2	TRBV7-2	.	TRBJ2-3	TGTGCCAGCAGCTCGACTTCTAGCGGGAATACGCAGTATTTT	CASSSTSSGNTQYF
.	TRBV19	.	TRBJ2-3	TGTGCCAGTAGTATAAACTCGGGACTCCACACAGATACGCAGTATTTT	CASSINSGLHTDTQYF